Each of the 21 T cell receptor beta chains below was sequenced from the same sample in a study of T cells in Graves' hyperthyroidism and ophthalmopathy. RNA transcripts served as the template for amplifying TCR beta CDR3 regions. The HTBI set primed first-round TCR CDR3 RT-PCR. TCRdb processed the multiplex PCR reads anew with MiXCR; each CDR3 protein has one entry. The sample records some 550,000 distinct CDR3 sequences, 16% being singletons. The sample was blood. The receptors derive from a woman in her forties with Graves' ophthalmopathy.

This clonotype has at least ten counts. The chain carries TRBV20-1 and TRBJ2-1, with D hard to call. Trimming removed 0 bases from V and 10 bases from J, with 22 bases in between. From germline, CDR1 is DFQATT and CDR2 SNEGSKA (reference sequence). The CDR3 runs 16 residues. The CDR3 DNA sequence: TGCAGTGCTAGAGATACTGTTGCGATGGGGTATCGGGAGCAGTTCTTC. This gives the protein CSARDTVAMGYREQFF.

The chain links TRBV29-1 to TRBJ2-1, with 7 bases fitting TRBD1. The CDR3 is 13 residues long. Germline CDR1 reads SQVTM; CDR2 reads ANQGSEA. Unmatched junction bases numbered 4, after V lost 4 bases and J lost 4 bases. In DNA form, the CDR3 reads TGCAGCGTTGTAGGACAGGCATACAATGAGCAGTTCTTC. Its translation is CSVVGQAYNEQFF.

This clonotype occurred a few times. Just one base apart from a much larger clone, this may be a read error. This chain links TRBV20-1 with TRBJ2-7, with D maybe TRBD1 (6 bases). V was pared by 4 bases and J by 0 bases, with 10 bases between. Germline assignment: CDR1 DFQATT and CDR2 SNEGSKA (reference sequence). The CDR3 is 13 residues long. CDR3 nucleotide sequence: TGCAGTGCTACCAGGGGTTTCTCCTACGAGCAGTACTTC. This gives the protein CSATRGFSYEQYF.

This clonotype showed up just a few times. This may arise from a read error, as a much more abundant clone is one base away. The V and J genes are TRBV2 and TRBJ1-1; unclear D gene. Germline CDR1 SNHLY, CDR2 FYNNEI. The CDR3 extends over 15 amino acids. As DNA, the CDR3 is TGTGTCAGCAGACTAAATCAAGACCCGGGTACTGAAGCTTTCTTT. Protein product: CVSRLNQDPGTEAFF.

This clonotype appeared many times. This rearrangement joins TRBV2 to TRBJ2-7; D is ambiguous. Trimming pared 4 bases from V and 4 bases from J, leaving 5 bases between. The CDR3 spans 11 residues. Germline CDR1 reads SNHLY; CDR2 reads FYNNEI. The CDR3 DNA sequence: TGTGCCAGCAGTGTTATGTACGAGCAGTACTTC. As protein: CASSVMYEQYF.

This clonotype was counted a few times. Possible read error: a much larger clone is one base away. This chain uses TRBV11-2 with TRBJ2-1; a weak D match, TRBD1 (5 bases). This CDR3 has 15 amino acids. Germline CDR1 SGHAT, CDR2 FQNNGV. Trimming took 2 bases from V and 8 from J, leaving 16 bases between them. CDR3 loop: CASSLTQGSTYEQFF. CDR3 coding DNA: TGTGCCAGCAGCTTAACTCAGGGATCGACCTATGAGCAGTTCTTC.

This clonotype was found once. The chain has TRBV19 and TRBJ1-4, with D hard to call. Trimming removed 5 bases from V and 3 bases from J, with 10 bases in between. Germline CDR1 and CDR2: LNHDA and SQIVND (reference sequence). The CDR3 sequence is 14 residues long. The CDR3 reads CASSPFSANEKLFF. The CDR3 DNA follows: TGTGCCAGTAGTCCCTTCAGTGCTAATGAAAAACTGTTTTTT.

This clonotype was counted only a few times. CDR3: CASSLSHPGGTDTQYF. CDR3 DNA sequence: TGCGCCAGCAGCTTGAGTCACCCTGGGGGTACAGATACGCAGTATTTT. This chain joins TRBV5-1 and TRBJ2-3; D tentatively fits TRBD1 or TRBD2 (5 bases each). Germline CDR1 SGHRS, CDR2 YFSETQ. V was cut by 1 base and J by 3 bases, with 15 bases left in between. The CDR3 is 16 amino acids. The variable domain in full, completed from reference TRBV5-1 and TRBJ2-3, reads KAGVTQTPRYLIKTRGQQVTLSCSPISGHRSVSWYQQTPGQGLQFLFEYFSETQRNKGNFPGRFSGRQFSNSRSEMNVSTLELGDSALYLCASSLSHPGGTDTQYFGPGTRLTVL.

This clonotype occurred many times. The chain employs TRBV2 and TRBJ2-7; no clear D gene. The CDR3 totals 19 residues. Germline lookup yields CDR1 SNHLY and CDR2 FYNNEI. The V and J ends lost 0 bases and 3 bases respectively, with 24 bases between them. CDR3 coding DNA: TGTGCCAGCAGTGAAGCGCTAGTTGTCGGCCTATTAAAAAGCTACGAGCAGTACTTC. Translated: CASSEALVVGLLKSYEQYF.

In this sample, this clonotype turned up many times. The V and J genes are TRBV9 and TRBJ1-1; D might be TRBD1 (5 bases). CDR1 and CDR2 from the germline V gene are SGDLS and YYNGEE. The CDR3 length is 16 residues. V dropped 4 bases and J dropped 6 bases, with 22 bases sitting between them. In DNA form, the CDR3 reads TGTGCCAGCAGCCCTCGGGGGAGGCTAGGGATCGCTGAAGCTTTCTTT. It specifies CASSPRGRLGIAEAFF.

This clonotype was picked up a small number of times. This sequence joins TRBV6-1 and TRBJ2-7; 9 bases fit TRBD2. The germline CDR1 and CDR2 sequences are MNHNS and SASEGT. V lost 1 base to trimming and J lost 5 bases; unmatched junction nucleotides: 6. The CDR3 is made up of 15 amino acids. The CDR3 here is CASSEVGGRGDEQYF. CDR3 nucleotide sequence: TGTGCCAGCAGTGAAGTTGGCGGGAGGGGGGACGAGCAGTACTTC.

Comments on this clonotype: A clone one base away is much larger, so this may be a read error. V gene TRBV11-2 combines with J gene TRBJ2-7; 8 bases map to TRBD1. Germline V CDR1 and CDR2: SGHAT, FQNNGV. The CDR3 spans 15 residues. CDR3 DNA sequence: TGTACCAGCAGCCTTACGACAGGGGAGGCCTACGAGCAGTACTTC. This encodes CTSSLTTGEAYEQYF. Supplemented by reference TRBV11-2 and TRBJ2-7, the full variable domain reads EAGVAQSPRYKIIEKRQSVAFWCNPISGHATLYWYQQILGQGPKLLIQFQNNGVVDDSQLPKDRFSAERLKGVDSTLKIQPAKLEDSAVYLCTSSLTTGEAYEQYFGPGTRLTVT.

Many counts were recorded for this clonotype. The chain links TRBV24-1 to TRBJ2-1, with D perhaps assigned TRBD1 or TRBD2 (5 bases each). CDR1 and CDR2 (germline): KGHDR, SFDVKD. This CDR3 region has 15 residues. V was pared by 3 bases and J by 2 bases, with 10 bases between. CDR3 protein: CATSDAGDAYNEQFF. CDR3 in DNA: TGTGCCACCAGTGATGCTGGGGACGCCTACAATGAGCAGTTCTTC.

This clonotype was counted once. A much larger clonotype is one base distant, so this may be a read error. This sequence joins TRBV28 and TRBJ2-1; maybe TRBD1 (5 bases). V lost 6 bases to trimming and J lost 8 bases, with 20 bases between them. In germline, CDR1 is MDHEN, CDR2 SYDVKM. The CDR3 extends over 15 amino acids. This chain's CDR3 is CASRPTGAQGDEQFF. The CDR3 bases are TGTGCCAGCAGACCCACGGGCGCCCAAGGGGATGAGCAGTTCTTC.

This clonotype was seen a handful of times. Germline is not matched at one junction end, which may reflect a read error. The chain employs TRBV18 and TRBJ2-5, with a possible D match to TRBD2 (7 bases). Germline V lookup: CDR1 KGHSH, CDR2 LQKENI. This CDR3 is built from 13 residues. CDR3 residues: CASSPRGAETQYF. CDR3 nucleotide sequence: TGTGCCAGTTCACCACGGGGGGCAGAGACCCAGTACTTC.

In this sample, this clonotype turned up many times. This sequence joins TRBV7-9 and TRBJ2-3; 12 positions match TRBD2. After removal of 6 bases from V and 2 bases from J, the junction contained 6 bases not matched to a gene. This CDR3 is built from 16 residues. Germline-derived CDR1 and CDR2 are SEHNR and FQNEAQ (reference sequence). This chain's CDR3 is CASRRLAGDITDTQYF. Written as DNA, the CDR3 is TGTGCCAGCAGGCGACTAGCGGGAGACATCACAGATACGCAGTATTTT.

The sample holds many counts of this clonotype. The chain recombines TRBV28 with TRBJ1-1, with D uncertain. V lost 7 bases and J 2 bases, leaving 14 bases between the germline ends. Germline values: CDR1 MDHEN, CDR2 SYDVKM. CDR3 length equals 14 residues. The CDR3 nucleotides are TGTGCCAGCAAGAACGGCGGGATAAACACTGAAGCTTTCTTT. Protein: CASKNGGINTEAFF.

Many counts were recorded for this clonotype. This chain connects TRBV7-3 to TRBJ1-6, with 10 bases that match TRBD1. The length of the CDR3 is 14 residues. From germline, CDR1 is SGHTA and CDR2 FQGTGA. V was clipped by 6 bases and J by 9 bases; unmatched bases: 5. This CDR3 reads CASSRDRGGSPLHF. CDR3 DNA sequence: TGTGCCAGCAGTCGGGACAGGGGTGGTTCACCCCTCCACTTT.

The sample holds many counts of this clonotype. The gene calls are TRBV20-1 and TRBJ2-5; a weak D match, TRBD1 (5 bases). The CDR3 extends over 12 amino acids. The germline CDR1 and CDR2 sequences are DFQATT and SNEGSKA (reference sequence). The V end was cut by 5 bases, the J end by 2 bases, with 9 bases between. CDR3 nucleotide sequence: TGCAGTGCTTTGACAGCACAAGAGACCCAGTACTTC. Translated: CSALTAQETQYF.

This clonotype was seen repeatedly, ten times or more. The chain employs TRBV28 and TRBJ2-7; no definite D call. CDR1 and CDR2 from the germline V gene are MDHEN and SYDVKM. The CDR3 consists of 13 residues. Trimming pared 2 bases from V and 4 bases from J, leaving 9 bases between. Written as DNA, the CDR3 is TGTGCCAGCAGTTTAATCAACGAGTACGAGCAGTACTTC. This translates into CASSLINEYEQYF.

CDR3 in DNA: TGTGCCAGCTCCCCGGAGGGGGACACCGGGGAGCTGTTTTTT. This codes for CASSPEGDTGELFF. The chain employs TRBV18 and TRBJ2-2; D possibly matches TRBD1 or TRBD2 (6 bases each). In germline, CDR1 is KGHSH, CDR2 LQKENI. Trimming pared 6 bases from V and 3 bases from J, leaving 11 bases between. This CDR3 is 14 amino acids long.